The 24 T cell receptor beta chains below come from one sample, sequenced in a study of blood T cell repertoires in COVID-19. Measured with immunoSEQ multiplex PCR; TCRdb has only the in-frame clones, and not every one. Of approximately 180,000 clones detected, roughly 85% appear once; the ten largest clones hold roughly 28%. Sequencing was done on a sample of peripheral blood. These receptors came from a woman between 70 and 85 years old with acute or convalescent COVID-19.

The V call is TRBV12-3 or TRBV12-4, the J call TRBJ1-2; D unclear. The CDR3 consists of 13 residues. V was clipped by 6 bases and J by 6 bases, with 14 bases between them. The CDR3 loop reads CASSLEGFNGYTF. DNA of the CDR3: TGTGCCAGCAGCCTGGAGGGATTCAATGGCTACACCTTC.

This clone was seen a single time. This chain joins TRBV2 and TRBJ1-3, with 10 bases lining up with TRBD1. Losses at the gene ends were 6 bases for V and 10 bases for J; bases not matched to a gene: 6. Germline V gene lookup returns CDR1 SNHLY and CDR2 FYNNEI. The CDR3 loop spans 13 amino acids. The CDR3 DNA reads TGTGCCAGCAGCTTGGGACAGGGGAAGACCATATATTTT. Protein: CASSLGQGKTIYF.

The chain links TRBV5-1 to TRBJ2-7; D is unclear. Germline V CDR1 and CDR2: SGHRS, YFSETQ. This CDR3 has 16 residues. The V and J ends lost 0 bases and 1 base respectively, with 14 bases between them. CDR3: CASSLAPLDSSYEQYF. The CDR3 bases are TGCGCCAGCAGCTTGGCCCCCTTAGACTCATCCTACGAGCAGTACTTC. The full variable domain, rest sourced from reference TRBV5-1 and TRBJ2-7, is KAGVTQTPRYLIKTRGQQVTLSCSPISGHRSVSWYQQTPGQGLQFLFEYFSETQRNKGNFPGRFSGRQFSNSRSEMNVSTLELGDSALYLCASSLAPLDSSYEQYFGPGTRLTVT.

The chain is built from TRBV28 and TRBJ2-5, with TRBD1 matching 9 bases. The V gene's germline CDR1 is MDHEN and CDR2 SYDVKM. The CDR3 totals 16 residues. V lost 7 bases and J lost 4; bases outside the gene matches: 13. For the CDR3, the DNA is TGTGCCAGCACCCACTTGGGACAGGGCCCCAGAGAGACCCAGTACTTC. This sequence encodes CASTHLGQGPRETQYF.

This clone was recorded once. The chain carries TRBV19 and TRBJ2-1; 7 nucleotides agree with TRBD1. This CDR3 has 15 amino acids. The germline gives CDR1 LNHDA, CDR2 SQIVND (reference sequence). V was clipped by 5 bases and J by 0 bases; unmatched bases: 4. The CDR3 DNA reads TGTGCCAGTAGTGTCCGGGACAGCTCCTACAATGAGCAGTTCTTC. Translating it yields CASSVRDSSYNEQFF.

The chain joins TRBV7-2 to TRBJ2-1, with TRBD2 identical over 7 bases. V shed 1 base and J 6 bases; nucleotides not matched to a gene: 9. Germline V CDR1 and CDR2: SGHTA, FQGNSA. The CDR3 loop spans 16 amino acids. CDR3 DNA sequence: TGTGCCAGCAGCTTAGACCCGGCGGGAGTTGTCAATGAGCAGTTCTTC. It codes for CASSLDPAGVVNEQFF.

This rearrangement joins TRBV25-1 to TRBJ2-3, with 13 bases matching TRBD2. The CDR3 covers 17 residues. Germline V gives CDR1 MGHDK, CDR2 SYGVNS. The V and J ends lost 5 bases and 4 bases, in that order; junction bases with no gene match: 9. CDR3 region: CASSTSGRAWGSDTQYF. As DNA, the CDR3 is TGTGCCAGCAGTACTAGCGGGAGGGCCTGGGGGTCAGATACGCAGTATTTT.

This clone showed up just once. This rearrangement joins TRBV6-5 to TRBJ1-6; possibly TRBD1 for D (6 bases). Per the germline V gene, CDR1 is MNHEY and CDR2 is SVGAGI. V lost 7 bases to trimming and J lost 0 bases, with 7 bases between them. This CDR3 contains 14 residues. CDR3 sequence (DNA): TGTGCCAGCACACAGGGCTCCTATAATTCACCCCTCCACTTT. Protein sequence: CASTQGSYNSPLHF.

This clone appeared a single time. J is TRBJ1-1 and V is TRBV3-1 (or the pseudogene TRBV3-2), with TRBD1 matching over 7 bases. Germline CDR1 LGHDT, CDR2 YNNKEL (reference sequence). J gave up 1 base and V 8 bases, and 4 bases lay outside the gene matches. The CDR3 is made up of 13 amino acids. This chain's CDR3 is CASFRTGNTEAFF. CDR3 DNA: TGTGCCAGCTTCAGGACAGGGAACACTGAAGCTTTCTTT.

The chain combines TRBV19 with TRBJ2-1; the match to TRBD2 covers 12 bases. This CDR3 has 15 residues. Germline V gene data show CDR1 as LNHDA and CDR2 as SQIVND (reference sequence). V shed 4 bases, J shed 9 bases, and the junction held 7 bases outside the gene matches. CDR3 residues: CASSTGLAGKGEQFF. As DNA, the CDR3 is TGTGCCAGTAGTACGGGACTAGCGGGTAAGGGTGAGCAGTTCTTC.

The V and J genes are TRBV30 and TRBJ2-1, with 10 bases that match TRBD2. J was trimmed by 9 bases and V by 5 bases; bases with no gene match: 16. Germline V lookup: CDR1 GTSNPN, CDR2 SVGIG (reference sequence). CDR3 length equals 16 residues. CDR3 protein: CAWDRLAGGGLSEQFF. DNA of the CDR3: TGTGCCTGGGATAGATTAGCGGGAGGTGGGTTGAGTGAGCAGTTCTTC.

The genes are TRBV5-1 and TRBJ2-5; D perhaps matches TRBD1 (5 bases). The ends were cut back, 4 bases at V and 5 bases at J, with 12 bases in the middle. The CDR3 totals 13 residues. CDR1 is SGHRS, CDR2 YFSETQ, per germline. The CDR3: CASSPPDMETQYF. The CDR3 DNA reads TGCGCCAGCAGCCCTCCGGACATGGAGACCCAGTACTTC. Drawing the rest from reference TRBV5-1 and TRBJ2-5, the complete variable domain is KAGVTQTPRYLIKTRGQQVTLSCSPISGHRSVSWYQQTPGQGLQFLFEYFSETQRNKGNFPGRFSGRQFSNSRSEMNVSTLELGDSALYLCASSPPDMETQYFGPGTRLLVL.

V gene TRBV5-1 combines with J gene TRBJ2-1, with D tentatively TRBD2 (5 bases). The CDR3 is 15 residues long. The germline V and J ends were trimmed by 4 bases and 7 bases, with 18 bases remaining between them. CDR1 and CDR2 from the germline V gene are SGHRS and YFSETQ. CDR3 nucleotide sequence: TGCGCCAGCAGCATTGACCCAACACTAGTGAATGAGCAGTTCTTC. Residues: CASSIDPTLVNEQFF.

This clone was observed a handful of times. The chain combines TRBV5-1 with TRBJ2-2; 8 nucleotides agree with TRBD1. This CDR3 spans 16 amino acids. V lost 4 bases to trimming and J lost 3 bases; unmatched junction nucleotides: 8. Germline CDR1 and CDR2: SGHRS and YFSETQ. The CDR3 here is CASSPEGQVDTGELFF. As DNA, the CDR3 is TGCGCCAGCAGCCCCGAGGGACAGGTAGACACCGGGGAGCTGTTTTTT.

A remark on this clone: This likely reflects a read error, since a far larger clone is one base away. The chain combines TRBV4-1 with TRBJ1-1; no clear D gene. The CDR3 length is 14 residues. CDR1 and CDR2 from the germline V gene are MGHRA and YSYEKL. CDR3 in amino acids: CPSSQLDWNTEAFF. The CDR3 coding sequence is TGCCCCAGCAGCCAACTCGACTGGAACACTGAAGCTTTCTTT.

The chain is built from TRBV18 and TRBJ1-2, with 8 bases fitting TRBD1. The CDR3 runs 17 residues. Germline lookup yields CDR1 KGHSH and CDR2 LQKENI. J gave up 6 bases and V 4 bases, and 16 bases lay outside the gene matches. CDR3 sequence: CASSLQLKARGQDGYTF. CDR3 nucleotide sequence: TGTGCCAGCTCACTTCAATTAAAAGCCAGGGGGCAAGATGGCTACACCTTC.

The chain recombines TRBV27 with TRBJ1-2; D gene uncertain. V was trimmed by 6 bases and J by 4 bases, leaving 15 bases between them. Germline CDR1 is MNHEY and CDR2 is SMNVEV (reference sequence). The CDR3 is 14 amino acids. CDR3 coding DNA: TGTGCCAGCAGACCCAGACGGGAGGGCTATGGCTACACCTTC. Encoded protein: CASRPRREGYGYTF.

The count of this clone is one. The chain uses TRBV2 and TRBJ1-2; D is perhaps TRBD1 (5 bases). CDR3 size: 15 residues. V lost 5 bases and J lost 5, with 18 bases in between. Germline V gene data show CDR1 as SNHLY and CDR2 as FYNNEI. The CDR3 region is CASSPQGYGVYGYTF. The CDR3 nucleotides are TGTGCCAGCAGTCCCCAGGGATATGGGGTATATGGCTACACCTTC.

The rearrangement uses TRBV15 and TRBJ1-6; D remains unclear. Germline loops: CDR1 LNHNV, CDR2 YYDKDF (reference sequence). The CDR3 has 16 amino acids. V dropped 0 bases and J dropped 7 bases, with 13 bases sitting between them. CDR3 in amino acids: CATSRDRPGSNSPLHF. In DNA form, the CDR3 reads TGTGCCACCAGCAGAGATCGTCCGGGTTCGAATTCACCCCTCCACTTT.

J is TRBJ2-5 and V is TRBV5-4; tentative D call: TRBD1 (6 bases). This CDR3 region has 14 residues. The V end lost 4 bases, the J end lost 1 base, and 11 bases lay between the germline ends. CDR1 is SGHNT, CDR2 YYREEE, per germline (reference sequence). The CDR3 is CASSPRGIQETQYF. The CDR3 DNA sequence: TGTGCCAGCAGCCCGAGGGGGATCCAAGAGACCCAGTACTTC.

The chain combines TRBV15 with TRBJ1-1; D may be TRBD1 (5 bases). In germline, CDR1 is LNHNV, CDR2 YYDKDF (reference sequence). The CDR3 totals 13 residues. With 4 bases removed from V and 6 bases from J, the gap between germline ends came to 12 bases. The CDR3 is CATSIGVGSEAFF. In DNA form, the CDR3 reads TGTGCCACCAGCATAGGGGTGGGGTCTGAAGCTTTCTTT.

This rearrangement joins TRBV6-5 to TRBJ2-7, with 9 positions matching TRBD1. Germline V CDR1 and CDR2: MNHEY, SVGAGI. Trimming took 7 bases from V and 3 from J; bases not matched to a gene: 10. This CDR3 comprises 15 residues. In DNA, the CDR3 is TGTGCCAGCAATCTGCCGGGACAGGGTGTCTACGAGCAGTACTTC. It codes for CASNLPGQGVYEQYF.

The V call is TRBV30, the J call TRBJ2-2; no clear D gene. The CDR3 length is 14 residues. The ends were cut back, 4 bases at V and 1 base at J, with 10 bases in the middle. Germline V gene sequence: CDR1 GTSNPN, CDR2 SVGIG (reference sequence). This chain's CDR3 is CAWTKQRNTGELFF. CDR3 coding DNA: TGTGCCTGGACCAAACAGAGGAACACCGGGGAGCTGTTTTTT.

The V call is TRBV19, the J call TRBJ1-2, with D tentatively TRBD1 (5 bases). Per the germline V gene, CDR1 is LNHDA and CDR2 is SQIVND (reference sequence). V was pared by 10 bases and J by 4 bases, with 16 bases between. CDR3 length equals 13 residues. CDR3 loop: CATREGFGYGYTF. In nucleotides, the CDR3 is TGTGCCACCAGGGAGGGATTTGGCTATGGCTACACCTTC.